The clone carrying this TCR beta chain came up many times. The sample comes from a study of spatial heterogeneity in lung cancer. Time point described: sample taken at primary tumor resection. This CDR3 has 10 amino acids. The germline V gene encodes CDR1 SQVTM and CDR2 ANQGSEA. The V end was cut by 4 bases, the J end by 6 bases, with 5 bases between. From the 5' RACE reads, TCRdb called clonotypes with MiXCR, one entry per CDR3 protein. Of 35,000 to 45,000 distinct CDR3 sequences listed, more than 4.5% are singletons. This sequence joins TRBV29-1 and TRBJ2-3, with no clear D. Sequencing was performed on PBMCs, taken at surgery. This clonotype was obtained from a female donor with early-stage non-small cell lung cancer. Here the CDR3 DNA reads TGCAGCGTTGTCGAGGATACGCAGTATTTT. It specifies CSVVEDTQYF.